This T cell receptor beta chain was sequenced in a study of blood T cell repertoires in COVID-19. Study-wide background: The United States, Italy and Spain were the sources of the acute and convalescent COVID-19 samples. T cells, B-cell-depleted T cells, or PBMCs supplied cDNA or gDNA.

Authors' methods: Using reference gene primer amplification, nucleated cell counts were estimated. Only in-frame clones appear in the TCRdb table, and some are missing; sequencing was by immunoSEQ multiplex PCR. V, J and clone size are those of that table, while D and trimming were read from the DNA. The sample contains a few hundred thousand clones, approximately 83% of which appear only once. Germline V gene data show CDR1 as LNHDA and CDR2 as SQIVND (reference sequence). V was shortened by 6 bases and J by 6 bases, with 14 bases between the two germline ends. CDR3 length equals 14 residues. Participants spanned ages about 18 to 100 years and resided in around 25 US areas.

Material: PBMCs or T cells enriched from blood (not recorded which). This sequence was found in a man younger than 40 who had recovered from COVID-19. The rearrangement links TRBV19 to TRBJ2-2, with a weak D call TRBD1 (5 bases). The CDR3 coding sequence is TGTGCCAGTAGCCCTACCGTAGGGGCCGGGGAGCTGTTTTTT. Amino acid sequence: CASSPTVGAGELFF.